A selection of T cell receptor beta chains follows, all from one sample in a study of blood T cell repertoires in COVID-19. This table comes from immunoSEQ multiplex PCR, and its TCRdb copy is limited to in-frame clones, with some not included. This sample yields roughly 86,000 clones, of which around 87% are seen a single time; around 5.2% belongs to the top ten. Material for sequencing was peripheral blood. These receptors came from a man aged 35-49 years with acute or convalescent COVID-19. The CDR3 runs from the conserved cysteine through the conserved F or W. A D gene is named only where the DNA matches it firmly. Only some rows state a clone size, as once, few, many or a class for expanded clones.

V gene	CDR3 length	clone size	D gene	J gene	CDR3 DNA	CDR3 protein
TRBV5-8	16	NA	TRBD2	TRBJ2-3	TGTGCCAGCAGCCCAGGGACTAGGGCTAGCACAGATACGCAGTATTTT	CASSPGTRASTDTQYF
TRBV24-1	15	NA	NA	TRBJ2-2	TGTGCCACCAGTGACCCGACAGGTGGCACCGGGGAGCTGTTTTTT	CATSDPTGGTGELFF
TRBV7-8	14	NA	TRBD2	TRBJ2-1	TGTGCCAGCAGCTTAGGACTAGCGGGAACTGAGCAGTTCTTC	CASSLGLAGTEQFF
TRBV6-4	13	NA	NA	TRBJ1-5	TGTGCCAGCAGCTCACAGGGCGATCAGCCCCAGCATTTT	CASSSQGDQPQHF
TRBV30	13	NA	NA	TRBJ1-1	TGTGCCTGGAGATATGCTCTGAGGGCTGAAGCTTTCTTT	CAWRYALRAEAFF
TRBV9	13	NA	NA	TRBJ1-1	TGTGCCAGCACGCGGCATTCCCCGACTGAAGCTTTCTTT	CASTRHSPTEAFF
TRBV27	15	NA	TRBD2	TRBJ2-1	TGTGCCAGCAGGGAACTAGCGGGAGGGAAGAATGAGCAGTTCTTC	CASRELAGGKNEQFF
TRBV6-5	15	NA	TRBD1	TRBJ1-5	TGTGCCAGCAAAACGAGGGACAGCTATAATCAGCCCCAGCATTTT	CASKTRDSYNQPQHF
TRBV5-1	13	NA	NA	TRBJ1-1	TGCGCCAGCAGCTTGGCGGTGAACACTGAAGCTTTCTTT	CASSLAVNTEAFF
TRBV25-1	15	NA	NA	TRBJ2-2	TGTGCCAGCAGTGAATACCAGGGAACAACCGGGGAGCTGTTTTTT	CASSEYQGTTGELFF
TRBV3-1/TRBV3-2	17	NA	TRBD2	TRBJ2-5	TGTGCCAGCAGCCGAGGCGGGAGGGCCATTCTCCCGGAGACCCAGTACTTC	CASSRGGRAILPETQYF
TRBV12-3/TRBV12-4	13	NA	TRBD1	TRBJ1-6	TGTGCCAGCTCTGGGACAGGGTATTCACCCCTCCACTTT	CASSGTGYSPLHF
TRBV10-3	16	NA	NA	TRBJ1-4	TGTGCCACAGCGGGACGTAGTGTAGAGACTAATGAAAAACTGTTTTTT	CATAGRSVETNEKLFF
TRBV30	13	few	TRBD1	TRBJ1-6	TGTGCCTGGAGCTCGACAGGGCCCTCACCCCTCCACTTT	CAWSSTGPSPLHF
TRBV9	15	once	TRBD1	TRBJ2-1	TGTGCCAGCAGGCCGGGGGACAGGGGGGACAATGAGCAGTTCTTC	CASRPGDRGDNEQFF
TRBV27	17	NA	TRBD1	TRBJ1-2	TGTGCCAGCAGTATGGATACGGACAGGGCGAAGCGCTATGGCTACACCTTC	CASSMDTDRAKRYGYTF
TRBV27	14	NA	TRBD1	TRBJ1-2	TGTGCCAGCAGGCCGACAGGGGGAGAGAAGGGCTACACCTTC	CASRPTGGEKGYTF
TRBV4-1	18	NA	NA	TRBJ2-1	TGCGCCAGCAGCCAAGGGTTTTTTAGAACCCACTCCTACAATGAGCAGTTCTTC	CASSQGFFRTHSYNEQFF
TRBV7-8	15	once	NA	TRBJ1-1	TGTGCCAGCAGCCCTGAGGGAGGAAAAAACACTGAAGCTTTCTTT	CASSPEGGKNTEAFF
TRBV5-1	14	NA	NA	TRBJ1-4	TGCGCCAGTAAACAACAGGGCGGTGGCGAAAAACTGTTTTTT	CASKQQGGGEKLFF
TRBV20-1	11	NA	NA	TRBJ1-2	TGCAGTGCCCGCCGACAGTATGGCTACACCTTC	CSARRQYGYTF
TRBV7-8	14	NA	NA	TRBJ1-1	TGTGCCAGCAGCTTAGGCATACTAAACACTGAAGCTTTCTTT	CASSLGILNTEAFF
TRBV30	16	NA	NA	TRBJ2-7	TGTGCCTGGAGTGTAGCAGGTAGTGGGTCCCCCTACGAGCAGTACTTC	CAWSVAGSGSPYEQYF
TRBV2	14	NA	TRBD1	TRBJ2-3	TGTGCCAGCATGGACAGGGGAAACCAAGGTACGCAGTATTTT	CASMDRGNQGTQYF
TRBV5-4	16	NA	NA	TRBJ1-6	TGTGCCAGCAGCTTGAGCCGCGGGGCCTATAATTCACCCCTCCACTTT	CASSLSRGAYNSPLHF
TRBV3-1/TRBV3-2	14	NA	NA	TRBJ1-3	TGTGCCAGCAGCCAGTCTCGGGTTGGAAACACCATATATTTT	CASSQSRVGNTIYF
TRBV24-1	17	NA	TRBD1	TRBJ2-2	TGTGCCACCAGTGATTTGAGCGGACAGGGGAACACCGGGGAGCTGTTTTTT	CATSDLSGQGNTGELFF
TRBV11-2	15	NA	TRBD1	TRBJ2-2	TGTGCCAGCAGCCAAGCAAGACAGGGAGTCGGGGAGCTGTTTTTT	CASSQARQGVGELFF
TRBV4-1	15	once	NA	TRBJ2-5	TGCGCCAGCAGCCCCCTAGAAGCGGCCCAAGAGACCCAGTACTTC	CASSPLEAAQETQYF
TRBV27	14	NA	TRBD1	TRBJ1-2	TGTGCCAGCAGTCCCTCCGGGACAGTCTATGGCTACACCTTC	CASSPSGTVYGYTF
TRBV7-2	13	NA	NA	TRBJ2-1	TGTGCCAGCAGCTTAGATTGGCGGGGATTGCAGTTCTTC	CASSLDWRGLQFF
TRBV13	14	few	TRBD1	TRBJ2-2	TGTGCCAGCAGCCCACGGGACAGCCCCGGGGAGCTGTTTTTT	CASSPRDSPGELFF
TRBV4-3	14	NA	TRBD1	TRBJ1-2	TGCGCCAGCAGCCTGGACAGGGGATGGTATGGCTACACCTTC	CASSLDRGWYGYTF
TRBV24-1	16	NA	TRBD2	TRBJ2-1	TGTGCCACCAGTGGAAGTGGTAGCGGGAGGCTCGATGAGCAGTTCTTC	CATSGSGSGRLDEQFF
TRBV13	15	NA	TRBD1	TRBJ2-7	TGTGCCAGCAGCCCCTGGACAGGAACGAGCTACGAGCAGTACTTC	CASSPWTGTSYEQYF
TRBV27	15	NA	TRBD1	TRBJ2-7	TGTGCCAGCAGCTTCACCAGGGGGAGCTCCTACGAGCAGTACTTC	CASSFTRGSSYEQYF
TRBV3-1/TRBV3-2	17	NA	TRBD1	TRBJ2-7	TGTGCCAGCAGCCAAGATAATCACAGGGGGTTAAGCTACGAGCAGTACTTC	CASSQDNHRGLSYEQYF
TRBV7-2	16	NA	NA	TRBJ2-7	TGTGCCAGCAGCTCCCAGAGGACAAATCCTACGGGCGAGCAGTACTTC	CASSSQRTNPTGEQYF
TRBV5-5	14	NA	TRBD1	TRBJ2-1	TGTGCCAGCAGCCTCGACAGGGGGTATAATGAGCAGTTCTTC	CASSLDRGYNEQFF
TRBV19	17	NA	NA	TRBJ1-1	TGTGCCAGTAGTATTAAATGGGGGCTCTCAGCGAATTCGGCAGCTTTCTTT	CASSIKWGLSANSAAFF
TRBV27	15	NA	NA	TRBJ2-1	TGTGCCAGCAGCCAACAGTCTAGCACCTACAATGAGCAGTTCTTC	CASSQQSSTYNEQFF
TRBV4-3	14	NA	NA	TRBJ1-1	TGCGCCAGCAGCAAACAGGGAGGGGACACTGAAGCTTTCTTT	CASSKQGGDTEAFF